This T cell receptor (beta chain) was sequenced during a study of blood T cell repertoires in COVID-19. Study-level background: Nucleic acid was either cDNA or gDNA, and it came from T cells, B-cell-depleted T cells, or PBMCs.

The repertoire was sequenced with immunoSEQ multiplex PCR; TCRdb's copy has only in-frame clones and lacks some. The table has 240,000 or so clones, approximately 86% seen once. CDR1 is SGHRS and CDR2 is YFSETQ in the germline V gene. This CDR3 has 16 residues. V shed 4 bases, J shed 2 bases, and the junction held 7 bases outside the gene matches. This sequence was found in a woman in her thirties or forties with acute COVID-19. The material sequenced was PBMCs or T cells enriched from blood (not recorded which). This chain uses TRBV5-1 with TRBJ2-3; 10 bases agree with TRBD2. In DNA, the CDR3 is TGCGCCAGCAGCCGATTAGCGGGAGGATTCACAGATACGCAGTATTTT. It translates to CASSRLAGGFTDTQYF.